A single sample is the source of the 5 T cell receptor beta chains below, sequenced in a study of T cells expressing NK-cell markers. TCRdb re-called the 5' RACE reads, yielding one record per CDR3 amino acid sequence without DNA. Here the sample table reports 400,000 to 500,000 distinct CDR3 sequences. The source material was blood T cells: a sorted CD56 or NKG2C T cell subset, CD4+ or CD8+ T cells, or bulk PBMC T cells (not recorded which). The receptors here all came from a woman aged 18 to 75 in good health.

The chain uses TRBV28 and TRBJ2-4; TCRdb's D call, TRBD2, is unchecked because there is no DNA. CDR3 size: 18 residues. The germline gives CDR1 MDHEN, CDR2 SYDVKM. The CDR3 here is CASSLSSREYLAKNIQYF.

This chain uses TRBV20-1 with TRBJ1-2; the TCRdb D gene call, TRBD1, has no DNA to confirm it. CDR3 length: 13 residues. CDR1 DFQATT and CDR2 SNEGSKA come from the germline V gene (reference sequence). CDR3 protein: CSAGTEGEYGYTF.

This chain connects TRBV24-1 to TRBJ2-7; without DNA, the TCRdb call of TRBD1 cannot be checked. CDR3 length: 16 amino acids. The germline V gene encodes CDR1 KGHDR and CDR2 SFDVKD. The CDR3 sequence is CATSDPSGTGTYEQYF.

The J gene is TRBJ2-3, the V gene TRBV11-2. This CDR3 is built from 15 residues. The V gene's germline CDR1 is SGHAT and CDR2 FQNNGV. The CDR3 reads CASSLVDSRTDTQYF.

The J gene is TRBJ2-1, the V gene TRBV11-2; the TRBD2 assignment by TCRdb is unverifiable without DNA. The CDR3 loop spans 15 amino acids. Germline V lookup: CDR1 SGHAT, CDR2 FQNNGV. CDR3 sequence reads: CASNPAGGLDNEQFF.